This is a list of T cell receptor beta chains from one sample in a study of blood T cell repertoires in COVID-19. The table came from immunoSEQ multiplex PCR; TCRdb's copy has only in-frame clones and leaves some out. This repertoire shows 200,000 to 250,000 clones, about 90% found once; its top ten account for approximately 16%. The sample was PBMCs or T cells enriched from blood (not recorded which). These receptors all stem from a man younger than 45 who had been exposed to COVID-19. Each CDR3 is given with its conserved first and last residue. Fields, in order: V gene, clone size, CDR3 protein. Expanded clones are given a class, and other clones once, few, many or no size at all.

TRBV7-3	NA	CASSLRRQGANEQFF
TRBV19	NA	CASSWGVKLFF
TRBV11-2	NA	CASSLERELETQYF
TRBV15	once	CATSRDTDRAGRGYTF
TRBV6-2/TRBV6-3	few	CASSSHSGGYYNEQFF
TRBV25-1	NA	CASSERTGAVGYTF
TRBV5-1	NA	CASRLSMNTEAFF
TRBV7-9	NA	CASSFGLAGFNEQFF
TRBV5-6	once	CASSSPDRGRYEQYF
TRBV6-4	NA	CASSDSDSSGANVLTF
TRBV7-6	NA	CATRGVYGYTF
TRBV30	NA	CAWGGSGYTF
TRBV6-5	NA	CASTIAGGAYNEQFF
TRBV2	few	CASSEGTGLGNTIYF
TRBV5-1	NA	CASGPGGGTDTQYF
TRBV15	NA	CATSRDPGDGNTIYF
TRBV2	once	CASSPVRGHSPLHF
TRBV9	NA	CASSVAPGLTYEQYF
TRBV6-1	few	CASSEALAIYEQYF
TRBV5-1	few	CASSGGTGTNYGYTF
TRBV2	few	CASSAVWGGWETQYF
TRBV6-5	once	CASSYRPVGRLVEQFF
TRBV19	NA	CASIEVFGYGEQFF
TRBV21-1	NA	CARTPRSCTNEKLFF
TRBV12-3/TRBV12-4	NA	CASSLDENSPLHF
TRBV25-1	NA	CASSAAGSGNSPLHF
TRBV27	NA	CASSFRRWETQYF
TRBV10-3	NA	CAISGGGDHEQYF
TRBV6-6	NA	CASSRGNEQFF
TRBV2	NA	CASCRDRANYGYTF
TRBV13	NA	CASSSLSGVRHGYTF
TRBV6-1	NA	CASSVGTGGRGGMNTEAFF
TRBV29-1	NA	CSVEGAASQETQYF
TRBV5-5	NA	CASSPRQFLAKNIQYF
TRBV2	NA	CASSEVSGGPYEQYF
TRBV27	NA	CASIPQVGTPNTEAFF
TRBV9	once	CASSETNLRDSGNTIYF
TRBV10-1	NA	CASSDNSRGYTF
TRBV6-2/TRBV6-3	NA	CASSLRDTQYF
TRBV7-8	NA	CASSLAGHNREAFF
TRBV5-1	NA	CASTDTGTGMGGELFF
TRBV24-1	NA	CATIDVGVPGRGTEAFF
TRBV30	NA	CAWVQDYNSPLHF